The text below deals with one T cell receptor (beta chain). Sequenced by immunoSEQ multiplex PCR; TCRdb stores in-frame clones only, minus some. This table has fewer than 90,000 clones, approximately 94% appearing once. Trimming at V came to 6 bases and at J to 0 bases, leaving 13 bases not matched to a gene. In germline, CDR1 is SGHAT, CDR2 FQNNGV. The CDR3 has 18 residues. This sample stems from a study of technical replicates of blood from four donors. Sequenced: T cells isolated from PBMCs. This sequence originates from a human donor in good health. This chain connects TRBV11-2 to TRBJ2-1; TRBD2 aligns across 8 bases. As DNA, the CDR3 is TGTGCCAGCAGGTCAATAGCGGGACCCTCGACCTCCTACAATGAGCAGTTCTTC. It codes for CASRSIAGPSTSYNEQFF.